Shown below are 8 T cell receptor beta chains from a single sample sequenced in a study of Ad26.COV2.S vaccination and SARS-CoV-2 variants. The data were produced by immunoSEQ multiplex PCR, yet TCRdb's version contains in-frame clones alone and is incomplete. The data show 350,000 to 500,000 clones, approximately 92% seen once. Regarding treatment: roughly 19 received Ad26.COV2.S at low or high dose, single or two shots; about 5 received placebo; per-sample allocation not given. Sampling was performed 63 days after the first vaccine or placebo injection. Specimen: peripheral blood, collected in a trial of Ad26.COV2.S vaccine versus placebo. The receptors were gathered from a person aged 18-60 years who received the Ad26.COV2.S COVID-19 vaccine or a placebo.

DNA for the CDR3: TGCGCCAGCAGTCGGCCGAAAGAGACAGGGGGCTATGCCTACAATGAGCAGTTCTTC. This sequence encodes CASSRPKETGGYAYNEQFF. This chain joins TRBV10-1 and TRBJ2-1, with TRBD1 matching 10 bases. The J segment lost 2 bases and the V segment lost 5 bases, leaving 15 bases of the junction unmatched. This CDR3 contains 19 residues. Germline lookup yields CDR1 WNHNN and CDR2 SYGVQD (reference sequence).

This clone was picked up one time. The genes are TRBV27 and TRBJ2-5, with 9 bases aligning to TRBD1. Germline trimming cut 5 bases from V and 4 bases from J; bases unmatched to any gene: 5. The V gene's germline CDR1 is MNHEY and CDR2 SMNVEV (reference sequence). The CDR3 contains 14 residues. CDR3: CASSTLGQGETQYF. Here the CDR3 DNA reads TGTGCCAGCAGTACCCTGGGACAGGGAGAGACCCAGTACTTC.

This rearrangement joins TRBV9 to TRBJ2-3; D is ambiguous. Germline V gene lookup returns CDR1 SGDLS and CDR2 YYNGEE. The V gene lost 0 bases and the J gene lost 6 bases, with 11 bases spanning the gap. The CDR3 extends over 14 amino acids. CDR3 residues: CASSVDGYGDTQYF. DNA of the CDR3: TGTGCCAGCAGCGTAGACGGGTATGGCGATACGCAGTATTTT.

The V call is TRBV6-5, the J call TRBJ2-1; D possibly uses TRBD1 or TRBD2 (5 bases each). V was pared by 7 bases and J by 6 bases, with 19 bases between. Germline CDR1 is MNHEY and CDR2 is SVGAGI. The CDR3 loop spans 15 amino acids. The CDR3 reads CASTPRDETSNEQFF. Here the CDR3 DNA reads TGTGCCAGCACCCCGAGGGACGAGACGTCCAATGAGCAGTTCTTC.

The chain combines TRBV7-3 with TRBJ2-1, with 9 positions matching TRBD2. The CDR3 sequence is 16 residues long. CDR1 and CDR2 (germline): SGHTA, FQGTGA. The junction had 4 bases not matched to a gene; V was cut back by 1 base and J by 3 bases. CDR3 sequence (DNA): TGTGCCAGCAGCTTAATCGCTAGCGGGGTCTACAATGAGCAGTTCTTC. This translates into CASSLIASGVYNEQFF.

The rearrangement joins TRBV3-1 (or the pseudogene TRBV3-2) to TRBJ2-1, with TRBD2 as a possible D gene (5 bases). CDR3 length: 16 amino acids. Trimming took 7 bases from V and 10 from J, leaving 26 bases between them. The germline CDR1 and CDR2 sequences are LGHDT and YNNKEL (reference sequence). CDR3 region: CASNHPGTSSYPEQFF. As DNA, the CDR3 is TGTGCCAGCAACCATCCGGGAACCTCCTCTTACCCGGAGCAGTTCTTC.

The V call is TRBV30, the J call TRBJ2-3; 13 bases are a match to TRBD2. The CDR3 has 18 amino acids. Germline CDR1 and CDR2: GTSNPN and SVGIG (reference sequence). The V segment lost 5 bases and the J segment 4 bases; nucleotides outside the gene matches: 15. The CDR3 is CAWGLGLAGYGTADTQYF. The CDR3 bases are TGTGCCTGGGGGTTGGGACTAGCGGGATATGGCACCGCAGATACGCAGTATTTT.

This chain joins TRBV9 and TRBJ1-3; D is unclear. Germline-derived CDR1 and CDR2 are SGDLS and YYNGEE. The CDR3 sequence is 16 residues long. V was shortened by 0 bases and J by 0 bases, with 10 bases between the two germline ends. CDR3 coding DNA: TGTGCCAGCAGCGTAGCTGTACAAGCCTCTGGAAACACCATATATTTT. This codes for CASSVAVQASGNTIYF.